The entry below gives a single T cell receptor (beta chain) sequence along with its context. These data belong to a study of technical replicates of blood from a few donors. TCRdb keeps only in-frame clones here, not all; method: immunoSEQ multiplex PCR. The profile shows fewer than 100,000 clones, about 97% of them singletons. The sequenced sample consisted of T cells isolated from PBMCs. The source of this sequence is a human donor in good health.

CDR3 sequence: CAWNEASTDYNEQFF. The CDR3 DNA is TGTGCCTGGAATGAGGCGTCGACGGACTACAATGAGCAGTTCTTC. The J gene is TRBJ2-1, the V gene TRBV30; D is undetermined. This CDR3 is 15 amino acids long. The V gene lost 4 bases and the J gene lost 3 bases, with 16 bases spanning the gap. CDR1 is GTSNPN and CDR2 is SVGIG in the germline V gene (reference sequence).